These 18 T cell receptor beta chains share one sample of origin, sequenced in a study of human T cells and chemical hapten exposure. Using its own MiXCR run on the RACE reads, TCRdb lists one record per CDR3 protein. This table holds some 120,000 distinct CDR3 sequences, roughly 12% found once. Documented time point: patch test 1, 2 weeks after DPC sensitization. Treatment meaning: therapeutic diphenylcyclopropenone sensitization with weekly scalp DPC. Specimen: whole blood, collected in connection with sensitization to the hapten diphenylcyclopropenone (DPC). These receptors came from a woman aged 50 to 60 with alopecia areata. Some clones in this sample may be carry-over from other donors' samples.

The chain recombines TRBV29-1 with TRBJ2-2, with 13 bases that match TRBD2. This CDR3 has 14 residues. The germline V gene has CDR1 SQVTM and CDR2 ANQGSEA. Trimming cost V 7 bases and J 4 bases; bases outside gene matches: 3. The CDR3 sequence: CSGTSGSVTGELFF. CDR3 nucleotides: TGCAGCGGGACTAGCGGGAGTGTCACCGGGGAGCTGTTTTTT.

The chain uses TRBV20-1 and TRBJ1-2; D is perhaps TRBD1 (5 bases). Germline assignment: CDR1 DFQATT and CDR2 SNEGSKA (reference sequence). The CDR3 loop spans 10 amino acids. V lost 6 bases and J lost 5, with 7 bases in between. In nucleotides, the CDR3 is TGCAGTGCAGGGGAATATGGCTACACCTTC. Amino acids: CSAGEYGYTF.

This clonotype was seen a handful of times. V gene TRBV18 combines with J gene TRBJ2-7, with TRBD1 as a possible D gene (5 bases). Germline V gene lookup returns CDR1 KGHSH and CDR2 LQKENI. V was pared by 1 base and J by 2 bases, with 12 bases between. The CDR3 loop spans 15 amino acids. Here the CDR3 reads CASSPQGVGPYEQYF. The DNA for the CDR3 is TGTGCCAGCTCACCACAAGGGGTCGGGCCCTACGAGCAGTACTTC. The whole variable domain, filled in from reference TRBV18 and TRBJ2-7, reads NAGVMQNPRHLVRRRGQEARLRCSPMKGHSHVYWYRQLPEEGLKFMVYLQKENIIDESGMPKERFSAEFPKEGPSILRIQQVVRGDSAAYFCASSPQGVGPYEQYFGPGTRLTVT.

The chain links TRBV6-2 or TRBV6-3 to TRBJ1-1, with TRBD1 identical over 7 bases. V dropped 7 bases and J dropped 12; count of bases not matched to a gene: 11. CDR1 MNHEY and CDR2 SVGEGT come from the germline V gene. This CDR3 is built from 12 residues. CDR3 coding DNA: TGTGCCAGCACAAAACTCACAGGGGTACCTTTCTTT. This translates into CASTKLTGVPFF.

This clonotype was seen more than once but under ten times. The rearrangement uses TRBV5-5 and TRBJ2-1; 11 nucleotides agree with TRBD2. With V trimmed by 4 bases and J by 3 bases, 3 bases remained unmatched. This CDR3 comprises 15 residues. The germline gives CDR1 SGHKS, CDR2 YYEKEE (reference sequence). CDR3: CASSPTSGNYNEQFF. CDR3 bases: TGTGCCAGCAGCCCGACTAGCGGGAACTACAATGAGCAGTTCTTC. Using reference TRBV5-5 and TRBJ2-1 for the parts outside the CDR3, the full variable domain is DAGVTQSPTHLIKTRGQQVTLRCSPISGHKSVSWYQQVLGQGPQFIFQYYEKEERGRGNFPDRFSARQFPNYSSELNVNALLLGDSALYLCASSPTSGNYNEQFFGPGTRLTVL.

The table lists this clonotype with a few counts. The chain couples TRBV7-2 to TRBJ2-5; D not certain. V lost 1 base and J 1 base, leaving 7 bases between the germline ends. This CDR3 region has 14 residues. Germline V gene sequence: CDR1 SGHTA, CDR2 FQGNSA. CDR3 DNA sequence: TGTGCCAGCAGCTTAGACTGGTTCCAAGAGACCCAGTACTTC. Translating it yields CASSLDWFQETQYF.

At least ten counts were recorded for this clonotype. This sequence joins TRBV11-2 and TRBJ2-2; 9 bases are a match to TRBD1. The CDR3 runs to 15 residues. The germline CDR1 and CDR2 sequences are SGHAT and FQNNGV. V dropped 5 bases and J dropped 2; count of bases not matched to a gene: 3. The CDR3 sequence is CASSPDRGNTGELFF. As DNA, the CDR3 is TGTGCCAGCAGCCCGGACAGGGGAAACACCGGGGAGCTGTTTTTT.

This clonotype appeared many times. V usage is TRBV28 and J usage is TRBJ2-7, with 9 nucleotides matching TRBD1. The CDR3 covers 15 residues. V was pared by 4 bases and J by 6 bases, with 10 bases of the junction left unmatched. Per germline, CDR1 MDHEN and CDR2 SYDVKM. This CDR3 reads CASSSFRDRESEQYF. DNA for the CDR3: TGTGCCAGCAGTTCTTTCCGGGACAGGGAGAGCGAGCAGTACTTC.

Remarks on this clonotype: Given a much more abundant clone one base away, this may be a read error. It is likely a read error, because the conserved phenylalanine at the end of the CDR3 is missing. The chain has TRBV2 and TRBJ1-2, with D possibly TRBD1 on 6 matching bases. CDR3 length equals 15 residues. Germline CDR1 is SNHLY and CDR2 is FYNNEI. Trimming left V 4 bases short and J 4 bases short, with 16 bases between. As DNA, the CDR3 is TGTGCCAGCAGTGTTCGTGCGAAAGGGGGCTATGGCTACACCCTC. Translation gives CASSVRAKGGYGYTL.

This chain connects TRBV6-1 to TRBJ2-6; tentative D call: TRBD1 (6 bases). CDR1 and CDR2 from the germline V gene are MNHNS and SASEGT. This CDR3 spans 16 amino acids. Trimming took 4 bases from V and 1 from J, leaving 11 bases between them. The CDR3 coding sequence is TGTGCCAGCAGTGCTGGAACAGGGTCTGGGGCCAACGTCCTGACTTTC. The encoded protein is CASSAGTGSGANVLTF.

V gene TRBV7-2 combines with J gene TRBJ2-3; a weak D match, TRBD1 (6 bases). V was trimmed by 1 base and J by 4 bases, leaving 6 bases between them. The germline V gene encodes CDR1 SGHTA and CDR2 FQGNSA. The CDR3 spans 13 residues. The CDR3 bases are TGTGCCAGCAGCTTAGAGGGGGCAGATACGCAGTATTTT. Its protein product is CASSLEGADTQYF. Filled out from reference TRBV7-2 and TRBJ2-3, the complete variable domain reads GAGVSQSPSNKVTEKGKDVELRCDPISGHTALYWYRQSLGQGLEFLIYFQGNSAPDKSGLPSDRFSAERTGGSVSTLTIQRTQQEDSAVYLCASSLEGADTQYFGPGTRLTVL.

This clonotype appeared a few times. This chain connects TRBV7-2 to TRBJ2-3, with D unresolved. The CDR3 is made up of 12 amino acids. Trimming stripped 4 bases from V and 5 bases from J, with 7 bases between. Germline loops: CDR1 SGHTA, CDR2 FQGNSA. CDR3 DNA: TGTGCCAGCAGCTCCGAGCTAGATACGCAGTATTTT. Translation: CASSSELDTQYF.

In its sample, this clonotype was seen many times. The chain carries TRBV27 and TRBJ2-3; D gene unclear. The CDR3 runs to 11 residues. Trimming left V 6 bases short and J 2 bases short, with 3 bases between. Germline CDR1 is MNHEY and CDR2 is SMNVEV (reference sequence). The CDR3 here is CASSSTDTQYF. The CDR3 DNA sequence: TGTGCCAGCAGCTCCACAGATACGCAGTATTTT.

The chain is built from TRBV4-3 and TRBJ2-7; TRBD2 matches 9 bases. Looked up from germline, CDR1 is LGHNA and CDR2 is YSLEER. The CDR3 has 16 amino acids. The ends lost 0 bases at V and 3 bases at J; junction bases unmatched: 6. CDR3 sequence (DNA): TGCGCCAGCAGCCAAGAATACCTAGCGGGGCACTACGAGCAGTACTTC. The encoded protein is CASSQEYLAGHYEQYF.

At least ten counts were recorded for this clonotype. The V gene is TRBV18, the J gene TRBJ1-5; the match to TRBD1 covers 10 bases. V lost 0 bases and J lost 4; bases outside the gene matches: 6. The V gene's germline CDR1 is KGHSH and CDR2 LQKENI. This CDR3 spans 17 amino acids. CDR3 region: CASSPPTGGQGNQPQHF. The CDR3 bases are TGTGCCAGCTCACCACCAACGGGGGGACAGGGGAATCAGCCCCAGCATTTT.

In its sample, this clonotype was seen many times. The chain carries TRBV19 and TRBJ1-5; no reliable D call. The length of the CDR3 is 13 residues. Germline V CDR1 and CDR2: LNHDA, SQIVND (reference sequence). Trimming left V 6 bases short and J 4 bases short, with 10 bases between. Written as DNA, the CDR3 is TGTGCCAGTAGGAGCAGCCGAAATCAGCCCCAGCATTTT. Encoded protein: CASRSSRNQPQHF.

This clonotype was picked up many times. The V call is TRBV27, the J call TRBJ2-1; 10 bases match TRBD2. The trim removed 7 bases at V and 6 bases at J, leaving 3 bases unmatched. This CDR3 has 13 amino acids. Germline V lookup: CDR1 MNHEY, CDR2 SMNVEV (reference sequence). CDR3 sequence: CASTVAGGNEQFF. The CDR3 nucleotides read TGTGCCAGCACGGTAGCGGGGGGCAATGAGCAGTTCTTC.

The sample holds a few counts of this clonotype. V is TRBV7-9 and J is TRBJ2-1; 12 nucleotides align to TRBD2. Germline loops: CDR1 SEHNR, CDR2 FQNEAQ (reference sequence). After removal of 1 base from V and 7 bases from J, the junction contained 11 bases not matched to a gene. The CDR3 covers 18 residues. CDR3 region: CASSLEKTSGSLRNEQFF. The CDR3 nucleotides are TGTGCCAGCAGCTTAGAAAAGACTAGCGGGAGTTTGAGGAATGAGCAGTTCTTC. The complete variable domain, with remaining parts taken from reference TRBV7-9 and TRBJ2-1, reads DTGVSQNPRHKITKRGQNVTFRCDPISEHNRLYWYRQTLGQGPEFLTYFQNEAQLEKSRLLSDRFSAERPKGSFSTLEIQRTEQGDSAMYLCASSLEKTSGSLRNEQFFGPGTRLTVL.